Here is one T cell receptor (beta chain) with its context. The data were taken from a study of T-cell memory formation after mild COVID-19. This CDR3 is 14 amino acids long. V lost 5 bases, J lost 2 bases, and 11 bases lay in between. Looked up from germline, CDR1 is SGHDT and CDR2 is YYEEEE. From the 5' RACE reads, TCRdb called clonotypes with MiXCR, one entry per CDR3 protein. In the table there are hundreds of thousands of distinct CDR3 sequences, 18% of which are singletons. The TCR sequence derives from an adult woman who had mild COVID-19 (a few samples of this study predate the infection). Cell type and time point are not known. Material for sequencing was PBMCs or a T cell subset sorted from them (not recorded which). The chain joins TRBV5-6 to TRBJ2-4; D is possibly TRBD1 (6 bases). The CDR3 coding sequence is TGTGCCAGCAGAAAACAGGGAACCAAAAACATTCAGTACTTC. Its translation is CASRKQGTKNIQYF.